This T cell receptor beta chain was captured by sequencing in a study of tissue T cells after allogeneic stem cell transplantation. Study-level points and caveats: Which tissue TCRs were alloreactive or antigen-specific was not determined. Some clones might be persisting host cells. Anatomically similar tissues had similar TCR repertoires within each patient. Shared clones across patients were few; motif clustering revealed tissue-specific shared signatures.

This CDR3 has 17 residues. Germline V gene sequence: CDR1 MSHET, CDR2 SYDVDS. Trimming cost V 1 base and J 1 base; bases outside gene matches: 3. Described time point: mouse harvest day 14 after allogeneic transplant. Each mouse received 10^7 T-cell-depleted marrow cells plus 10^6 splenic CD5+ T cells by tail vein. Data came from immunoSEQ multiplex PCR; TCRdb stores just in-frame clones and leaves some out. The table lists just under 4,500 clones, around 43% of them singletons, with approximately 16% in the top ten. Relative to its sample, this clone is large. The antigen remains unidentified. Gene and germline names: mouse. The read finishes 1 residue shy of the CDR3 end, and the germline J gene is used to complete it.

The chain uses TRBV29 and TRBJ1-4; 10 bases align to TRBD1. The receptor's source is a female BALB/c mouse given C57BL/6 T cells with graft-versus-host disease after an allogeneic hematopoietic cell transplant. Sequencing was done on a sample of lymph node tissue. CDR3 DNA (partial): TGTGCTAGCAGTTTATTAGGGGACAGGGGTTCCAACGAAAGATTATTT. The encoded protein is CASSLLGDRGSNERLF. The entire CDR3 protein reads CASSLLGDRGSNERLFF.